The T cell receptor (beta chain) described here comes from a study of regulatory T cells in long-lasting Graves disease. Study details: Graves' patients who were just diagnosed had used antithyroid drugs for under 3 months. Study findings and constraints: Persistent cases favored TRBV28, TRBJ1-2 and TRBJ2-5.

Arm-PCR of CDR3 regions with iRepertoire HTBI primers generated TCR beta libraries. TCRdb passed the multiplex PCR reads through MiXCR, listing each CDR3 protein once. Among more than 400,000 distinct CDR3 sequences listed, roughly 16% were seen once. Germline lookup yields CDR1 SGHRS and CDR2 YFSETQ. The V end lost 4 bases, the J end lost 2 bases, and 15 bases lay between the germline ends. The CDR3 extends over 15 amino acids. Specified time point: newly diagnosed GD, antithyroid drugs for less than 3 months. PBMC RNA was the source of the TCR library. Of note for this clonotype: Antigen unknown.

This sample was shared with a second study, whose subject was T cells in Graves' hyperthyroidism and ophthalmopathy. Per that study: HTBI primers were the set used in a first-round RT-PCR of the TCR CDR3. The model forecast ophthalmopathy, anticipating it by a median about 6.5 months before onset.

The chain has TRBV5-1 and TRBJ1-2; D perhaps matches TRBD1 (6 bases). This receptor was taken from a man aged 35 to 55 with Graves disease. The input for sequencing was peripheral blood mononuclear cells (PBMCs), taken at new diagnosis, from a patient treated with antithyroid drugs. CDR3 DNA: TGCGCCAGCAGCGCACAAGGACAGCGAAACTATGGCTACACCTTC. Translated, it gives CASSAQGQRNYGYTF.